A single sample gave rise to the 17 T cell receptor beta chains below, sequenced in a study of a mutant IDH1 vaccine in newly diagnosed glioma (dated by TCRdb to about 2021). Libraries were prepared through the immunoSEQ multiplex PCR assay. TCRdb mirrors the immuneACCESS table, restricted to in-frame sequences. Some clones are absent from its copies; in checked studies, under half trace to an unresolved V gene, and the reason for the others is unknown. This sample lists 9,000 to 13,000 clones; around 88% were detected once. The ten largest clones capture about 5.2% of the sample. This sample's time point label indicates: week 23, last vaccination. A 20-mer mutant IDH1 peptide at 300 micrograms in Montanide made up each vaccine dose, which was injected subcutaneously together with topical imiquimod. No antigen is known for these receptors. The source material was PBMCs, sampled from a glioma patient whose treatment included an IDH1 peptide vaccine. Receptor source: a woman aged 40 to 55 with glioma. Some clones in this sample may be carry-over from other donors' samples.

The gene calls are TRBV27 and TRBJ2-7; TRBD2 might be the D (5 bases). The germline V gene encodes CDR1 MNHEY and CDR2 SMNVEV (reference sequence). CDR3 length: 14 residues. The ends were cut back, 5 bases at V and 0 bases at J, with 11 bases in the middle. The CDR3 protein is CASSRDSRSYEQYF. The CDR3 region has the DNA TGTGCCAGCAGTCGGGATAGCCGCTCCTACGAGCAGTACTTC.

This clone came up once. This chain uses TRBV30 with TRBJ2-2; the D gene is possibly TRBD1 (6 bases). The CDR3 has 15 amino acids. Per germline, CDR1 GTSNPN and CDR2 SVGIG (reference sequence). V was trimmed by 2 bases and J by 0 bases, leaving 10 bases between them. This CDR3 reads CAWSPDRANTGELFF. CDR3 in DNA: TGTGCCTGGAGTCCGGACAGAGCGAACACCGGGGAGCTGTTTTTT.

The chain links TRBV6-1 to TRBJ2-3; no firm D call. This CDR3 has 15 residues. CDR1 is MNHNS and CDR2 is SASEGT in the germline V gene. With 2 bases removed from V and 4 bases from J, the gap between germline ends came to 13 bases. Written as DNA, the CDR3 is TGTGCCAGCAGTGAAACCTATATCGGCGCAGATACGCAGTATTTT. This codes for CASSETYIGADTQYF.

The CDR3: CASIKQGATEAFF. The DNA of the CDR3 is TGTGCCAGCATCAAACAGGGGGCTACTGAAGCTTTCTTT. The chain uses TRBV6-5 and TRBJ1-1; 9 positions agree with TRBD1. With 7 bases clipped from V and 5 bases from J, the junction kept 5 bases outside the gene matches. Germline loops: CDR1 MNHEY, CDR2 SVGAGI. The CDR3 has 13 amino acids.

The CDR3 here is CASSFGGGPTDTQYF. The CDR3 DNA reads TGTGCCAGCAGCTTTGGGGGAGGACCCACAGATACGCAGTATTTT. The rearrangement joins TRBV7-7 to TRBJ2-3, with D perhaps matching TRBD2 (6 bases). Trimming stripped 3 bases from V and 2 bases from J, with 12 bases between. CDR1 is SSHAT, CDR2 FNYEAQ, per germline (reference sequence). The CDR3 length is 15 residues.

This clone was seen a handful of times. The V and J genes are TRBV5-6 and TRBJ1-1; weak D call: TRBD1 (6 bases). Per germline, CDR1 SGHDT and CDR2 YYEEEE. V lost 3 bases to trimming and J lost 6 bases, with 12 bases between them. The CDR3 sequence is 13 residues long. The CDR3 here is CASSSLDRSEAFF. The CDR3 region has the DNA TGTGCCAGCAGCTCATTAGACAGGTCTGAAGCTTTCTTT.

Here the CDR3 reads CASSYGGSYTGELFF. In DNA form, the CDR3 reads TGTGCCAGCAGTTACGGTGGGAGCTACACCGGGGAGCTGTTTTTT. This chain joins TRBV6-5 and TRBJ2-2; D is perhaps TRBD2 (5 bases). The CDR3 is made up of 15 amino acids. Trimming left V 2 bases short and J 3 bases short, with 10 bases between. Germline V CDR1 and CDR2: MNHEY, SVGAGI.

This rearrangement joins TRBV19 to TRBJ1-2, with 7 bases aligning to TRBD1. This CDR3 has 13 residues. The germline V gene has CDR1 LNHDA and CDR2 SQIVND (reference sequence). J gave up 5 bases and V 6 bases, and 6 bases lay outside the gene matches. The CDR3 loop is CASSTGTAYGYTF. Written as DNA, the CDR3 is TGTGCCAGTAGCACCGGGACAGCGTATGGCTACACCTTC.

This clone was recorded once. The chain has TRBV28 and TRBJ2-7; 7 bases agree with TRBD1. The trim removed 4 bases at V and 2 bases at J, leaving 11 bases unmatched. The CDR3 extends over 16 amino acids. The germline V gene encodes CDR1 MDHEN and CDR2 SYDVKM. The CDR3 coding sequence is TGTGCCAGCAGTTCCTCCTCCGGGACAGAAACCTACGAGCAGTACTTC. Amino acid sequence: CASSSSSGTETYEQYF.

This clone was detected only once. The rearrangement joins TRBV6-6 to TRBJ1-5, with TRBD1 as a possible D gene (5 bases). The germline CDR1 and CDR2 sequences are MNHNY and SVGAGI (reference sequence). Trimming took 7 bases from V and 3 from J, leaving 19 bases between them. There are 16 residues in the CDR3. The CDR3 sequence is CASTKGRQSFNQPQHF. The CDR3, as DNA: TGTGCCAGCACCAAAGGGAGACAGAGCTTCAATCAGCCCCAGCATTTT.

The gene calls are TRBV5-1 and TRBJ2-7; perhaps TRBD1 as D (5 bases). Trimming removed 3 bases from V and 6 bases from J, with 19 bases in between. Germline assignment: CDR1 SGHRS and CDR2 YFSETQ. The CDR3 has 15 residues. CDR3 nucleotide sequence: TGCGCCAGCAGCTCGTATTCCATTACAGGTCTCGAGCAGTACTTC. Translated, it gives CASSSYSITGLEQYF.

This chain joins TRBV6-6 and TRBJ2-6; D possibly uses TRBD1 or TRBD2 (5 bases each). V lost 6 bases to trimming and J lost 9 bases, with 18 bases between them. Looked up from germline, CDR1 is MNHNY and CDR2 is SVGAGI (reference sequence). The CDR3 spans 15 residues. CDR3: CASRPPGPRGNVLTF. The CDR3 DNA sequence: TGTGCCAGCAGACCCCCGGGACCTAGGGGCAACGTCCTGACTTTC.

This chain uses TRBV5-1 with TRBJ2-7; 7 nucleotides agree with TRBD2. The junction had 13 bases not matched to a gene; V was cut back by 1 base and J by 6 bases. The CDR3 runs 16 residues. Germline V gives CDR1 SGHRS, CDR2 YFSETQ. The CDR3 loop reads CASSLSGDPYSTEQYF. In nucleotides, the CDR3 is TGCGCCAGCAGCTTGAGCGGGGACCCCTACTCGACCGAGCAGTACTTC.

This chain links TRBV30 with TRBJ1-3; TRBD1 matches at 7 bases. V dropped 3 bases and J dropped 1; count of bases not matched to a gene: 12. The CDR3 contains 17 residues. Germline V lookup: CDR1 GTSNPN, CDR2 SVGIG (reference sequence). CDR3 protein: CAWSTPGGGLSGNTIYF. In nucleotides, the CDR3 is TGTGCCTGGAGCACCCCTGGAGGGGGCTTATCTGGAAACACCATATATTTT.

This clone has a single count. The chain joins TRBV2 to TRBJ2-1, with TRBD2 matching 12 bases. CDR1 SNHLY and CDR2 FYNNEI come from the germline V gene. The CDR3 totals 16 residues. V lost 5 bases to trimming and J lost 7 bases; unmatched junction nucleotides: 9. The CDR3 coding sequence is TGTGCCAGCAGTCCTGAACCTAGCGGGAGGGCTAATGAGCAGTTCTTC. This sequence encodes CASSPEPSGRANEQFF.

Remarks on this clone: The junction shows a germline mismatch at one end, possibly a read error. The V call is TRBV6-1, the J call TRBJ2-2; 9 bases fit TRBD2. Germline assignment: CDR1 MNHNS and CDR2 SASEGT. The CDR3 is 15 residues long. The CDR3 nucleotides are TGTGCCAGTAGTGGGGCTAGCGGGACAACCGGGGAGCTGTTTTTT. It encodes CASSGASGTTGELFF.

The chain recombines TRBV5-1 with TRBJ1-5; D might be TRBD1 (5 bases). Per the germline V gene, CDR1 is SGHRS and CDR2 is YFSETQ. The CDR3 totals 15 residues. V was shortened by 2 bases and J by 2 bases, with 11 bases between the two germline ends. In DNA, the CDR3 is TGCGCCAGCAGCTTCTCCGGGGGTGGCAATCAGCCCCAGCATTTT. Its protein product is CASSFSGGGNQPQHF.